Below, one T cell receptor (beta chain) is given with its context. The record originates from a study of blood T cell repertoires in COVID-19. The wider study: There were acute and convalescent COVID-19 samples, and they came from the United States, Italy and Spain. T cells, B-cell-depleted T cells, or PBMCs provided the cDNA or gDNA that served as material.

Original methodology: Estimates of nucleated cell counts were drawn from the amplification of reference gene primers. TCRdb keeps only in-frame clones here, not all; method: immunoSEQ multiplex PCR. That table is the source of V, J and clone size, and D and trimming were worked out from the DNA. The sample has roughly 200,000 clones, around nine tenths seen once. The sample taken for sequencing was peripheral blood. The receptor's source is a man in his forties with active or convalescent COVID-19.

The CDR3, as DNA: TGTGCCAGCAGCGCCCGTGGACGGGGGGACTATGGCTACACCTTC. Its protein is CASSARGRGDYGYTF. This sequence joins TRBV9 and TRBJ1-2, with D perhaps matching TRBD1 (5 bases). Germline V CDR1 and CDR2: SGDLS, YYNGEE. V was pared by 3 bases and J by 3 bases, with 15 bases between. The CDR3 totals 15 residues. The full variable domain, with the rest looked up from reference TRBV9 and TRBJ1-2, is DSGVTQTPKHLITATGQRVTLRCSPRSGDLSVYWYQQSLDQGLQFLIQYYNGEERAKGNILERFSAQQFPDLHSELNLSSLELGDSALYFCASSARGRGDYGYTFGSGTRLTVV.